The clone carrying this T cell receptor (beta chain) was counted at least ten times. Its target is unknown. Using quantitative 5'-RACE with molecular barcodes, the authors made TCR beta libraries. TCRdb itself ran the 5' RACE reads through MiXCR, one entry per CDR3 protein. The table shows about 340,000 distinct CDR3 sequences, with around 15% occurring only once. The J segment lost 5 bases and the V segment lost 6 bases, leaving 7 bases of the junction unmatched. The CDR3 is made up of 14 amino acids. Germline V lookup: CDR1 ENHRY, CDR2 SYGVKD. The data belong to a study of CD8 T cells in ankylosing spondylitis. General study results and limits: The authors reported significant enrichment of disease-linked clones in matched ankylosing spondylitis synovial fluid. For ankylosing spondylitis blood, a TCR beta motif of about eight highly homologous variants appeared characteristic.

The genes are TRBV10-3 and TRBJ1-2; 9 bases map to TRBD1. This clonotype originated in a male donor with ankylosing spondylitis or in good health (not recorded which). The sequencing sample was made of blood, either unsorted or a sorted T cell fraction (not recorded which). CDR3 sequence (DNA): TGTGCCATCAGGGAGCGACAGGGGGAGTATGGCTACACCTTC. Amino acids: CAIRERQGEYGYTF.